Sequencing of this T cell receptor (beta chain) was carried out in a study of vaccination and CD4 T cells after COVID-19. For the study at large: Treatment of control cultures consisted of a CEFX pool, an HIV-1 Nef pool, or no peptide.

As for treatment: approximately nine-day PBMC culture with coronavirus spike peptide pools or control peptides (ViraFEST assay). The Oncomine TCR Beta short-read assay sequenced DNA from cultured CD4+ T cells. Each CDR3 protein gets one entry after TCRdb re-called the PCR reads with MiXCR. The profile shows 7,500 to 10,000 distinct CDR3 sequences, about 21% of them singletons. Remarks on this clonotype: Its matching antigen is unknown.

The junction had 7 bases not matched to a gene; V was cut back by 5 bases and J by 4 bases. Germline CDR1 reads WSHSY; CDR2 reads SAAADI. This CDR3 is built from 15 residues. The rearrangement uses TRBV10-2 and TRBJ2-1; 8 bases map to TRBD2. This TCR was sampled from a human donor who had recovered from COVID-19. The sample consisted of CD4+ T cells from blood, cultured in vitro, taken after SARS-CoV-2 vaccination. The CDR3 bases are TGCGCCAGCAGTCCGACTAGCGCGGAGTACAATGAGCAGTTCTTC. It encodes CASSPTSAEYNEQFF.